Below, one T cell receptor (beta chain) is given with its context. Sequenced by immunoSEQ multiplex PCR; TCRdb stores in-frame clones only, minus some. This sample yields more than 250,000 clones, of which 85% to 90% are seen a single time; about 1.7% belongs to the top ten. This entry comes from a study of blood T cell repertoires in COVID-19. Everyone who took part was 18 to 89 years old, and they came from about two dozen US areas. This CDR3 has 18 amino acids. Germline V CDR1 and CDR2: SGHRS, YFSETQ. After removal of 0 bases from V and 2 bases from J, the junction contained 8 bases not matched to a gene.

This sequence joins TRBV5-1 and TRBJ2-7, with 13 bases identical to TRBD2. Sequencing used PBMCs or T cells enriched from blood (not recorded which). The source of this sequence is a woman aged 18-30 years with acute COVID-19. The CDR3 DNA sequence: TGCGCCAGCAGCTTGGTGGCAACACTAGCGGGGGGGGCCTACGAGCAGTACTTC. Its protein product is CASSLVATLAGGAYEQYF.